Below, one T cell receptor beta chain is given with its context. Its matching antigen is unknown. The data stem from a study of graft-versus-host responses after intestinal transplantation. About the research overall: Each of the recipients got a multivisceral, liver-intestinal, or isolated intestinal transplant. Induction using anti-thymocyte globulin, followed by tacrolimus and steroids for approximately 3 years, was given to all recipients.

Points from the study as a whole: Declines in HvG clones occurring early post-transplant were associated with peak circulating GvH clone levels. Detected in recipient marrow were GvH clones, some of which were first observed in ileum or blood.

Produced via immunoSEQ multiplex PCR; TCRdb's table is partial and in-frame only. The table records some 93,000 clones, roughly 90% of them present only once. This CDR3 contains 16 residues. CDR1 SEHNR and CDR2 FQNEAQ come from the germline V gene (reference sequence). The J segment lost 6 bases and the V segment lost 5 bases, leaving 15 bases of the junction unmatched. The clonotype originates from a human donor who received an intestinal transplant. The V call is TRBV7-9, the J call TRBJ1-1; 7 bases agree with TRBD1. This specimen consisted of unstimulated CD8+ T cells sorted from spleen or lymph node cells, obtained before intestinal transplant. The CDR3 sequence: CASSHLKRQGIAEAFF. The CDR3 region has the DNA TGTGCCAGCAGCCATTTGAAAAGACAGGGTATAGCTGAAGCTTTCTTT. Full variable domain (remainder filled in from reference TRBV7-9 and TRBJ1-1): DTGVSQNPRHKITKRGQNVTFRCDPISEHNRLYWYRQTLGQGPEFLTYFQNEAQLEKSRLLSDRFSAERPKGSFSTLEIQRTEQGDSAMYLCASSHLKRQGIAEAFFGQGTRLTVV.